Each of the 7 T cell receptor beta chains below was sequenced from the same sample in a study of T cell responses to AZD1222 COVID-19 vaccine. TCRdb's table, derived via immunoSEQ multiplex PCR, lists solely in-frame clones and lacks some. The sample includes 200,000 or so clones, under 95% of them seen just once. Material: peripheral blood, obtained on day 0 of AZD1222 vaccination. The receptors were gathered from an adult in good health.

The DNA for the CDR3 is TGTGCCAGCAGTGACGGGACTAGCGGGAGTATCACCTACGAGCAGTACTTC. It is translated as CASSDGTSGSITYEQYF. V and J are TRBV2 and TRBJ2-7, with 14 bases matching TRBD2. The germline V gene encodes CDR1 SNHLY and CDR2 FYNNEI. Losses at the gene ends were 3 bases for V and 2 bases for J; bases not matched to a gene: 6. The CDR3 is 17 residues long.

Note on this clone: The sample contains more than one DNA sequence encoding this CDR3. V usage is TRBV7-9 and J usage is TRBJ2-2, with D perhaps being TRBD1 or TRBD2 (6 bases each). This CDR3 region has 15 residues. CDR1 is SEHNR and CDR2 is FQNEAQ in the germline V gene (reference sequence). V was trimmed by 1 base and J by 5 bases, leaving 11 bases between them. This CDR3 is CASSLEGGRTGELFF. The CDR3 DNA sequence: TGTGCCAGCAGCTTAGAGGGGGGCCGAACCGGGGAGCTGTTTTTT.

This chain links TRBV7-9 with TRBJ1-2; TRBD1 matches 10 bases. Germline assignment: CDR1 SEHNR and CDR2 FQNEAQ (reference sequence). This CDR3 contains 14 residues. V was pared by 6 bases and J by 7 bases, with 8 bases of the junction left unmatched. CDR3 sequence: CASSSGTGVSGYTF. Written as DNA, the CDR3 is TGTGCCAGCAGTTCCGGGACAGGGGTCTCTGGCTACACCTTC.

The chain couples TRBV6-2 or TRBV6-3 to TRBJ1-5; maybe TRBD1 (5 bases). Germline V gene sequence: CDR1 MNHEY, CDR2 SVGEGT. V gave up 5 bases and J gave up 0 bases, with 17 bases separating them. This CDR3 is built from 17 residues. The CDR3 reads CASSGKGPRNSNQPQHF. The CDR3 nucleotides are TGTGCCAGCAGTGGCAAGGGACCCCGGAATAGCAATCAGCCCCAGCATTTT.

This chain uses TRBV25-1 with TRBJ2-2, with a weak D call TRBD1 (5 bases). This CDR3 region has 17 residues. The germline V and J ends were trimmed by 4 bases and 2 bases, with 17 bases remaining between them. Germline-derived CDR1 and CDR2 are MGHDK and SYGVNS. The CDR3, as DNA: TGTGCCAGCAGTGGAATTTTGGACACGACCAACACCGGGGAGCTGTTTTTT. It translates to CASSGILDTTNTGELFF.

J is TRBJ2-7 and V is TRBV7-6, with D unclear. The ends were cut back, 5 bases at V and 4 bases at J, with 15 bases in the middle. Germline V CDR1 and CDR2: SGHVS, FNYEAQ. The CDR3 is made up of 14 amino acids. CDR3 DNA sequence: TGTGCCAGCAGCCGCGGCAGGCTCCCGTACGAGCAGTACTTC. It encodes CASSRGRLPYEQYF.

The chain has TRBV28 and TRBJ2-1, with D possibly matching TRBD2 (6 bases). Germline V lookup: CDR1 MDHEN, CDR2 SYDVKM. The CDR3 runs 15 residues. V lost 1 base and J lost 5, with 12 bases in between. The CDR3 reads CASSLLVGSNNEQFF. In DNA form, the CDR3 reads TGTGCCAGCAGTTTATTGGTCGGGAGCAACAATGAGCAGTTCTTC.